This is a list of T cell receptor beta chains from one sample in a study of cytomegalovirus exposure and HLA in healthy donors. Assay: immunoSEQ multiplex PCR; the TCRdb copy retains only in-frame clones and omits some. Found here are about 110,000 clones, about 92% of them singletons; the top ten hold 1.9%. The sample comprised PBMCs. These TCRs come from a woman aged 18-29 years in good health and CMV-seronegative. Both conserved end residues are part of each CDR3. The D gene is left open where the match is weak. Size values are once, few and many counts, or a class for expanded clones, and some rows have none.

cdr3_aa cdr3_nt j_call v_call d_call clone_size
CASSPHLSAGGYEQYF TGTGCCAGCAGCCCCCATCTATCGGCAGGGGGTTACGAGCAGTACTTC TRBJ2-7 TRBV14 TRBD1 -
CASSQASRDYGYTF TGCGCCAGCAGCCAAGCAAGCCGGGACTATGGCTACACCTTC TRBJ1-2 TRBV4-3 - -
CASSKRPGDTEAFF TGTGCCAGCAGCAAGAGACCAGGGGACACTGAAGCTTTCTTT TRBJ1-1 TRBV9 - -
CASSYSIGRTAGELFF TGTGCCAGCAGTTACTCGATCGGGAGAACCGCCGGGGAGCTGTTTTTT TRBJ2-2 TRBV6-5 - -
CASRPQGELGEQYF TGTGCCAGCAGGCCACAGGGGGAATTGGGCGAGCAGTACTTC TRBJ2-7 TRBV6-5 TRBD1 -
CASSSGLLNTGELFF TGTGCCAGCAGTTCGGGACTACTTAACACCGGGGAGCTGTTTTTT TRBJ2-2 TRBV28 TRBD2 -
CASSQRLAISSDDEQFF TGTGCCAGCAGCCAACGGCTAGCGATTTCCTCTGACGATGAGCAGTTCTTC TRBJ2-1 TRBV4-2 - -
CASSLWGGRQGDSPLHF TGTGCCAGCAGCTTATGGGGAGGGAGACAGGGGGATTCACCCCTCCACTTT TRBJ1-6 TRBV28 TRBD1 -
CASRGQGSGELFF TGTGCCAGCAGGGGGCAGGGCTCCGGGGAGCTGTTTTTT TRBJ2-2 TRBV28 - once
CAWSVRVNYEQYF TGTGCCTGGAGTGTACGAGTGAACTACGAGCAGTACTTC TRBJ2-7 TRBV30 - -
CASSKHRGAFF TGTGCCAGCAGCAAACACAGGGGGGCTTTCTTT TRBJ1-1 TRBV21-1 - -
CASSYGQGNYGYTF TGTGCCAGCAGTTACGGACAGGGCAACTATGGCTACACCTTC TRBJ1-2 TRBV28 TRBD1 once
CASSPPPDRGRETQYF TGTGCCAGCTCACCACCGCCGGACAGGGGGCGGGAGACCCAGTACTTC TRBJ2-5 TRBV18 TRBD1 once
CAWSVGQLETQYF TGTGCCTGGAGTGTCGGACAGTTAGAGACCCAGTACTTC TRBJ2-5 TRBV30 - -
CASSPPSGTGEKLFF TGTGCCAGCAGTCCACCTTCCGGGACAGGTGAAAAACTGTTTTTT TRBJ1-4 TRBV27 TRBD1 -
CASSPRFLAGASGANVLTF TGTGCCAGCAGCCCCAGATTCCTAGCGGGGGCTTCTGGGGCCAACGTCCTGACTTTC TRBJ2-6 TRBV13 TRBD2 -
CASSLGGEGGNTIYF TGTGCCAGCAGTCTCGGGGGGGAGGGGGGAAACACCATATATTTT TRBJ1-3 TRBV6-6 - -
CASSHTPSGQDYEQYF TGTGCCAGCAGCCACACTCCTTCGGGACAAGACTACGAGCAGTACTTC TRBJ2-7 TRBV5-6 - few
CASSHGTGTEAFF TGCGCCAGCAGCCACGGGACAGGCACTGAAGCTTTCTTT TRBJ1-1 TRBV4-1 TRBD1 -
CASSYYAGVRETQYF TGTGCCAGCAGTTACTACGCGGGAGTGCGAGAGACCCAGTACTTC TRBJ2-5 TRBV6-5 TRBD2 -
CASSLGGTPNEQYF TGCGCCAGCAGCTTGGGCGGGACCCCAAACGAGCAGTACTTC TRBJ2-7 TRBV5-1 - -
CATLFTGAGELFF TGTGCCACTCTCTTTACAGGGGCCGGGGAGCTGTTTTTT TRBJ2-2 TRBV28 TRBD1 -
CASSPRSGYNGELFF TGTGCCAGCAGTCCACGGTCAGGGTACAACGGGGAGCTGTTTTTT TRBJ2-2 TRBV27 - -
CASSLRGGSPGELFF TGTGCCAGCAGTTTAAGAGGGGGCAGCCCCGGGGAGCTGTTTTTT TRBJ2-2 TRBV27 TRBD1 -
CASSQNPGQSLSGYTF TGCGCCAGCAGCCAAAATCCGGGACAGAGTCTCTCTGGCTACACCTTC TRBJ1-2 TRBV4-3 TRBD1 -
CASSYTGLDTEAFF TGTGCCAGCTCGTACACAGGGTTGGACACTGAAGCTTTCTTT TRBJ1-1 TRBV18 - -
CASSLDRGRVTGELFF TGCGCCAGCAGCTTGGACAGGGGAAGGGTCACCGGGGAGCTGTTTTTT TRBJ2-2 TRBV5-1 TRBD1 -
CASSFTGAPLSNYGYTF TGTGCCAGCAGTTTCACAGGGGCGCCCCTTTCTAACTATGGCTACACCTTC TRBJ1-2 TRBV28 TRBD1 -
CASSSGQGGYEQYF TGTGCTAGCAGCTCGGGACAGGGAGGCTACGAGCAGTACTTC TRBJ2-7 TRBV7-7 TRBD1 -
CASSMVGSSGANVLTF TGTGCCAGTAGTATGGTCGGGTCCTCTGGGGCCAACGTCCTGACTTTC TRBJ2-6 TRBV19 - -
CASREEGGNIQYF TGTGCCAGCAGGGAGGAGGGAGGAAACATTCAGTACTTC TRBJ2-4 TRBV2 - -
CSVPGSNYEQYF TGCAGCGTTCCGGGATCAAACTACGAGCAGTACTTC TRBJ2-7 TRBV29-1 - -
CARSWRGAKETQYF TGTGCCAGAAGCTGGAGGGGAGCCAAAGAGACCCAGTACTTC TRBJ2-5 TRBV5-3 - -
CASSEAQGPPREQFF TGTGCCAGCAGTGAAGCCCAGGGGCCTCCCAGAGAGCAGTTCTTC TRBJ2-1 TRBV25-1 - -
CASSQDIAGMEDTQYF TGTGCCAGCAGCCAAGATATAGCGGGCATGGAGGATACGCAGTATTTT TRBJ2-3 TRBV4-2 TRBD2 -